The 31 T cell receptor beta chains below were found in one sample sequenced in a study of blood T cell repertoires in COVID-19 (dated by TCRdb to between 2020 and 2021). Libraries were prepared through the immunoSEQ multiplex PCR assay. Held by TCRdb, this immuneACCESS table contains in-frame sequences only and omits some clones. Under half of the omission traces to an unresolved V gene where checked; the cause of the rest is unknown. Across this sample there are some 110,000 clones, with over 80% seen only once. The ten largest clones represent approximately 0.76% of the sample. Sequencing was carried out using peripheral blood. These receptors originate from a woman aged 70-85 years with acute or convalescent COVID-19.

The chain employs TRBV4-2 and TRBJ1-1; D is perhaps TRBD1 (5 bases). The CDR3 has 16 amino acids. Germline CDR1 LGHNA, CDR2 YNFKEQ. Trimming shortened V by 0 bases and J by 1 base, and 12 bases separated the two germline ends. The CDR3 loop reads CASSQERGRRNTEAFF. The CDR3 coding sequence is TGTGCCAGCAGCCAAGAACGGGGGAGGCGGAACACTGAAGCTTTCTTT.

This chain joins TRBV9 and TRBJ2-1; TRBD1 matches at 7 bases. CDR3 length: 16 amino acids. Germline lookup yields CDR1 SGDLS and CDR2 YYNGEE. Trimming cost V 4 bases and J 6 bases; bases outside gene matches: 13. Written as DNA, the CDR3 is TGTGCCAGCAGCCCGTTTGAGAGGGGGCTAGGCAATGAGCAGTTCTTC. This translates into CASSPFERGLGNEQFF. The whole variable domain, filled in from reference TRBV9 and TRBJ2-1, reads DSGVTQTPKHLITATGQRVTLRCSPRSGDLSVYWYQQSLDQGLQFLIQYYNGEERAKGNILERFSAQQFPDLHSELNLSSLELGDSALYFCASSPFERGLGNEQFFGPGTRLTVL.

The chain combines TRBV5-1 with TRBJ2-3; 9 nucleotides align to TRBD2. The CDR3 runs 18 residues. J was trimmed by 5 bases and V by 0 bases; bases with no gene match: 13. The V gene's germline CDR1 is SGHRS and CDR2 YFSETQ. The CDR3 region is CASSLGWGAGGPRDTQYF. The CDR3 nucleotides are TGCGCCAGCAGCTTGGGATGGGGCGCGGGAGGGCCCAGAGATACGCAGTATTTT.

The chain links TRBV7-3 to TRBJ2-1, with 7 nucleotides matching TRBD2. Germline-derived CDR1 and CDR2 are SGHTA and FQGTGA. This CDR3 contains 13 residues. Losses at the gene ends were 4 bases for V and 8 bases for J; bases not matched to a gene: 5. CDR3: CASSSGLHDEQFF. The CDR3 DNA reads as TGTGCCAGCAGCTCGGGACTACACGATGAGCAGTTCTTC.

The J gene is TRBJ1-6, the V gene TRBV5-4, with 9 bases aligning to TRBD1. The trim removed 2 bases at V and 7 bases at J, leaving 4 bases unmatched. This CDR3 has 15 amino acids. Germline V gene data show CDR1 as SGHNT and CDR2 as YYREEE (reference sequence). The CDR3 DNA follows: TGTGCCAGCAGCTTAGGACAGGGGCCGAATTCACCCCTCCACTTT. Protein product: CASSLGQGPNSPLHF.

The chain joins TRBV19 to TRBJ2-3, with no clear D. The CDR3 loop spans 13 amino acids. V lost 5 bases and J 0 bases, leaving 6 bases between the germline ends. Per germline, CDR1 LNHDA and CDR2 SQIVND (reference sequence). Here the CDR3 reads CASSGLSTDTQYF. CDR3 nucleotide sequence: TGTGCCAGTAGTGGCCTGAGCACAGATACGCAGTATTTT.

V and J are TRBV5-4 and TRBJ1-1; tentative D call: TRBD1 (5 bases). Germline V gene sequence: CDR1 SGHNT, CDR2 YYREEE (reference sequence). The ends were cut back, 4 bases at V and 1 base at J, with 11 bases in the middle. This CDR3 spans 14 amino acids. The CDR3 loop is CASSIDRSNTEAFF. The CDR3 DNA reads as TGTGCCAGCAGCATAGACAGATCGAACACTGAAGCTTTCTTT.

This chain links TRBV19 with TRBJ1-1; 10 positions match TRBD1. CDR3 length: 13 amino acids. The V gene end was trimmed by 3 bases and the J gene end by 8 bases; junction bases not matched to a gene: 3. Germline V gives CDR1 LNHDA, CDR2 SQIVND (reference sequence). The CDR3 spells CASSIRTGGEAFF. CDR3 sequence (DNA): TGTGCCAGTAGTATCCGGACAGGGGGGGAAGCTTTCTTT.

The CDR3 sequence is CASSLGISNTEAFF. CDR3 coding DNA: TGTGCCAGCAGCCTCGGGATTTCGAACACTGAAGCTTTCTTT. V and J are TRBV5-6 and TRBJ1-1; D is undetermined. Germline-derived CDR1 and CDR2 are SGHDT and YYEEEE. The CDR3 is made up of 14 amino acids. The germline V and J ends were trimmed by 4 bases and 1 base, with 11 bases remaining between them.

This clone was seen a handful of times. This rearrangement joins TRBV11-1 to TRBJ2-7, with D perhaps matching TRBD1 (5 bases). Looked up from germline, CDR1 is SGHAT and CDR2 is FQDESV (reference sequence). V was pared by 5 bases and J by 2 bases, with 13 bases between. The CDR3 runs to 14 residues. CDR3 DNA: TGTGCCAGCAGCCCAGACAGCACAGCCTACGAGCAGTACTTC. The encoded protein is CASSPDSTAYEQYF. Variable domain in full (rest from reference TRBV11-1 and TRBJ2-7): EAEVAQSPRYKITEKSQAVAFWCDPISGHATLYWYRQILGQGPELLVQFQDESVVDDSQLPKDRFSAERLKGVDSTLKIQPAELGDSAMYLCASSPDSTAYEQYFGPGTRLTVT.

The J gene is TRBJ1-2, the V gene TRBV10-3; D unresolved. CDR1 and CDR2 (germline): ENHRY, SYGVKD. This CDR3 contains 11 residues. Trimming cost V 6 bases and J 4 bases, with 6 bases left between them. This CDR3 is CAIRSAYGYTF. The CDR3 nucleotides read TGTGCCATCAGGAGTGCCTATGGCTACACCTTC.

Only a few counts were recorded for this clone. The J gene is TRBJ2-1, the V gene TRBV7-2, with 9 bases that match TRBD2. V trimming: 0 bases; J trimming: 4 bases; junction bases outside the gene matches: 1. The CDR3 is 15 residues long. Germline CDR1 is SGHTA and CDR2 is FQGNSA. CDR3 DNA: TGTGCCAGCAGCTTAGCAGCGGGGGGATACAATGAGCAGTTCTTC. Its protein product is CASSLAAGGYNEQFF.

The chain employs TRBV4-2 and TRBJ2-7, with D perhaps TRBD1 (6 bases). Germline values: CDR1 LGHNA, CDR2 YNFKEQ. Trimming shortened V by 2 bases and J by 3 bases, and 11 bases separated the two germline ends. The CDR3 sequence is 14 residues long. As DNA, the CDR3 is TGTGCCAGCAGCCAAAACAGGGATATCTACGAGCAGTACTTC. As protein: CASSQNRDIYEQYF.

This rearrangement joins TRBV6-5 to TRBJ2-1; 10 bases match TRBD2. V was clipped by 7 bases and J by 6 bases; unmatched bases: 6. The CDR3 contains 14 residues. Per germline, CDR1 MNHEY and CDR2 SVGAGI. The CDR3: CASKPGLAINEQFF. CDR3 coding DNA: TGTGCCAGCAAACCGGGACTAGCGATCAATGAGCAGTTCTTC.

The chain combines TRBV29-1 with TRBJ2-1; D gene unclear. Germline V CDR1 and CDR2: SQVTM, ANQGSEA. CDR3 length: 13 residues. The V end lost 3 bases, the J end lost 2 bases, and 8 bases lay between the germline ends. The CDR3 DNA reads TGCAGCGTTGAGGGCAGAGCCTACAATGAGCAGTTCTTC. This translates into CSVEGRAYNEQFF.

This clone has only one observation. The gene calls are TRBV5-6 and TRBJ2-5, with 13 bases fitting TRBD2. CDR3 length: 16 residues. V lost 2 bases and J lost 3; bases outside the gene matches: 4. From germline, CDR1 is SGHDT and CDR2 YYEEEE. The CDR3 sequence is CASSFTSGGAKETQYF. The CDR3 region has the DNA TGTGCCAGCAGCTTTACTAGCGGGGGGGCGAAAGAGACCCAGTACTTC.

The chain employs TRBV18 and TRBJ2-3; D not resolved. V was clipped by 1 base and J by 0 bases, with 8 bases between them. CDR3 size: 15 residues. The germline gives CDR1 KGHSH, CDR2 LQKENI. Here the CDR3 DNA reads TGTGCCAGCTCACCACGGCAGACTAGCACAGATACGCAGTATTTT. It specifies CASSPRQTSTDTQYF. The full variable domain, rest sourced from reference TRBV18 and TRBJ2-3, is NAGVMQNPRHLVRRRGQEARLRCSPMKGHSHVYWYRQLPEEGLKFMVYLQKENIIDESGMPKERFSAEFPKEGPSILRIQQVVRGDSAAYFCASSPRQTSTDTQYFGPGTRLTVL.

The chain links TRBV29-1 to TRBJ1-1; D is unclear. The CDR3 is made up of 12 amino acids. The V end was cut by 5 bases, the J end by 0 bases, with 7 bases between. Germline CDR1 and CDR2: SQVTM and ANQGSEA. CDR3 DNA sequence: TGCAGCGTTAGACAAGTGAACACTGAAGCTTTCTTT. Its protein product is CSVRQVNTEAFF.

This clone was seen once. The rearrangement links TRBV19 to TRBJ2-2, with a possible D match to TRBD1 (6 bases). Trimming removed 7 bases from V and 3 bases from J, with 12 bases in between. The CDR3 length is 14 residues. Looked up from germline, CDR1 is LNHDA and CDR2 is SQIVND (reference sequence). This CDR3 reads CASIPNRDTGELFF. Written as DNA, the CDR3 is TGTGCCAGTATCCCTAACAGGGACACCGGGGAGCTGTTTTTT.

The V gene is TRBV2, the J gene TRBJ1-2; D is uncertain. The V and J ends lost 6 bases and 4 bases respectively, with 12 bases between them. The CDR3 covers 13 residues. Germline CDR1 and CDR2: SNHLY and FYNNEI. CDR3 amino acids: CASSAGSRYGYTF. Here the CDR3 DNA reads TGTGCCAGCAGCGCAGGTTCCCGCTATGGCTACACCTTC. Based on the CDR3 plus reference TRBV2 and TRBJ1-2, the full variable domain is EPEVTQTPSHQVTQMGQEVILRCVPISNHLYFYWYRQILGQKVEFLVSFYNNEISEKSEIFDDQFSVERPDGSNFTLKIRSTKLEDSAMYFCASSAGSRYGYTFGSGTRLTVV.

J is TRBJ1-2 and V is TRBV5-6, with 10 bases matching TRBD1. Germline V gene sequence: CDR1 SGHDT, CDR2 YYEEEE. After removal of 0 bases from V and 4 bases from J, the junction contained 6 bases not matched to a gene. The CDR3 is made up of 16 amino acids. CDR3 nucleotides: TGTGCCAGCAGCTTGGAGACAGGGGGCGCTTCCTATGGCTACACCTTC. It encodes CASSLETGGASYGYTF.

The rearrangement uses TRBV30 and TRBJ2-7; TRBD2 matches 7 bases. Germline CDR1 is GTSNPN and CDR2 is SVGIG (reference sequence). The trim removed 4 bases at V and 6 bases at J, leaving 12 bases unmatched. The CDR3 spans 14 residues. CDR3 loop: CAWTPAGVWAEQYF. The DNA of the CDR3 is TGTGCCTGGACCCCTGCGGGGGTTTGGGCCGAGCAGTACTTC.

The chain recombines TRBV5-6 with TRBJ1-6; D not resolved. The CDR3 is made up of 16 amino acids. Germline V gene sequence: CDR1 SGHDT, CDR2 YYEEEE. V lost 2 bases, J lost 0 bases, and 9 bases lay in between. The CDR3 nucleotides read TGTGCCAGCAGCTTCATAACAAGCTCCTATAATTCACCCCTCCACTTT. Its translation: CASSFITSSYNSPLHF.

The chain is built from TRBV19 and TRBJ2-2, with 10 bases aligning to TRBD1. The CDR3 sequence is 15 residues long. With V trimmed by 5 bases and J by 6 bases, 6 bases remained unmatched. Germline CDR1 reads LNHDA; CDR2 reads SQIVND (reference sequence). Written as DNA, the CDR3 is TGTGCCAGTAGTTATCGGGACAGGGGATCCGGGGAGCTGTTTTTT. Amino acid sequence: CASSYRDRGSGELFF.

The rearrangement uses TRBV29-1 and TRBJ1-3; 11 positions agree with TRBD1. Losses at the gene ends were 2 bases for V and 0 bases for J; bases not matched to a gene: 12. Germline CDR1 SQVTM, CDR2 ANQGSEA. The CDR3 spans 19 residues. Here the CDR3 DNA reads TGCAGCGTTGAATTAGTTCGGACAGGGGGCCCCTCCTCTGGAAACACCATATATTTT. Its protein is CSVELVRTGGPSSGNTIYF.

The chain joins TRBV5-1 to TRBJ2-2, with D perhaps TRBD2 (6 bases). This CDR3 has 15 residues. Germline V gives CDR1 SGHRS, CDR2 YFSETQ. V lost 7 bases and J lost 5, with 18 bases in between. CDR3 sequence reads: CASVDYRSDTGELFF. DNA for the CDR3: TGCGCCAGCGTGGACTACCGAAGCGATACCGGGGAGCTGTTTTTT.

The chain carries TRBV19 and TRBJ1-5, with D possibly being TRBD1 (6 bases). V shed 6 bases and J shed 4 bases, with 7 bases lying between them. The length of the CDR3 is 12 residues. CDR1 is LNHDA and CDR2 is SQIVND in the germline V gene (reference sequence). Here the CDR3 DNA reads TGTGCCAGTAGAAGGGGGAATCAGCCCCAGCATTTT. It encodes CASRRGNQPQHF.

This rearrangement joins TRBV5-1 to TRBJ1-2, with 7 bases identical to TRBD1. Germline CDR1 SGHRS, CDR2 YFSETQ. The V gene end was trimmed by 3 bases and the J gene end by 8 bases; junction bases not matched to a gene: 13. The CDR3 has 15 residues. The CDR3 loop is CASSSKPTGEDGYTF. CDR3 nucleotides: TGCGCCAGCAGCTCGAAACCTACAGGGGAGGACGGCTACACCTTC.

This rearrangement joins TRBV19 to TRBJ2-3; possible D gene TRBD2, 6 bases. The CDR3 consists of 13 residues. Trimming took 10 bases from V and 6 from J, leaving 17 bases between them. Germline V gene data show CDR1 as LNHDA and CDR2 as SQIVND (reference sequence). The CDR3 region has the DNA TGTGCCACCCGGGACTCCGGGCGGGATACGCAGTATTTT. Amino acids: CATRDSGRDTQYF.

This chain connects TRBV20-1 to TRBJ2-1; D gene unclear. The V gene's germline CDR1 is DFQATT and CDR2 SNEGSKA (reference sequence). The CDR3 contains 13 residues. V was pared by 3 bases and J by 5 bases, with 11 bases between. This CDR3 reads CSASKLPHNEQFF. CDR3 sequence (DNA): TGCAGTGCTAGTAAACTACCCCACAATGAGCAGTTCTTC.

This chain links TRBV5-5 with TRBJ2-1; TRBD2 agrees at 13 bases. The CDR3 runs 17 residues. The J segment lost 8 bases and the V segment lost 4 bases, leaving 12 bases of the junction unmatched. The germline V gene has CDR1 SGHKS and CDR2 YYEKEE (reference sequence). The CDR3 here is CASSLRTSGSTAHEQFF. The CDR3 nucleotides read TGTGCCAGCAGCCTTAGGACTAGCGGGAGTACCGCACATGAGCAGTTCTTC.